Sequencing of this T cell receptor beta chain was carried out in a study of T cell repertoires in cytomegalovirus infection. About the research overall: Public TCR beta signatures indicated both CMV infection and matching HLA type.

The sample holds a few counts of this clonotype. As yet, its antigen is unknown. TCRdb reprocessed the reads via MiXCR and lists one record per CDR3 protein. The repertoire holds hundreds of thousands of distinct CDR3 sequences, with roughly 16% as singletons. The CDR3 sequence is 13 residues long. Looked up from germline, CDR1 is LNHDA and CDR2 is SQIVND (reference sequence). The study's findings and limits: Totalled public TCR beta family frequency picked out people who carried CMV plus the relevant HLA. In two of eight donors, the top clonotype was HLA-C-restricted CMV-specific.

The chain links TRBV19 to TRBJ2-2; a weak D match, TRBD1 (5 bases). The sequenced sample was PBMCs. This TCR derives from a human donor in good health (CMV status not recorded). Some clones in this sample may be carry-over from other donors' samples. Here the CDR3 DNA reads TGTATCTGCGCAGGGCCTAACACCGGGGAGCTGTTTTTT. This encodes CICAGPNTGELFF.